A selection of T cell receptor beta chains follows, all from one sample in a study of CD8 T cells in Susac syndrome. MiXCR was run by TCRdb on the immunoSEQ multiplex PCR reads, yielding one entry per CDR3 protein. The data hold under 200,000 distinct CDR3 sequences, with roughly 95% observed a single time. Sequenced sample: CD4+ T cells from PBMCs. The receptors stem from a human donor with Susac syndrome. Each CDR3 is given with its conserved first and last residue. A D gene is named only where the DNA matches it firmly. Size tells how often a clone was seen (once, few, many) or the class of an expanded clone, and some rows leave it out.

>NA|once|TRBJ2-5|TRBV5-1
TGCGCCAGCAGTGCGGGGAAAGAGACCCAGTACTTC
CASSAGKETQYF
>TRBD1|NA|TRBJ1-2|TRBV11-2
TGTGCCAGCAGCACTGAACCGGGACAGGGGAACTATGGCTACACCTTC
CASSTEPGQGNYGYTF
>NA|NA|TRBJ2-7|TRBV15
TGTGCCACCAGCAGGGGCGGGCCCGAGGAGACCTACGAGCAGTACTTC
CATSRGGPEETYEQYF
>TRBD1|NA|TRBJ1-2|TRBV28
TGTGCCAGCGGAAAGACAGGGGCTTATGGCTACACCTTC
CASGKTGAYGYTF
>NA|NA|TRBJ1-2|TRBV7-2
TGTGCCAGCAGCTCGGACAGATATGGCTACACCTTC
CASSSDRYGYTF
>NA|NA|TRBJ1-2|TRBV6-5
TGTGCCAGCAGCTTAACTACGGACAGCAAGGGATATGGCTACACCTTC
CASSLTTDSKGYGYTF
>NA|NA|TRBJ2-4|TRBV11-1
TGTGCCAGCAGCTTCGACGACCGGGGGGCCAAAAACATTCAGTACTTC
CASSFDDRGAKNIQYF
>TRBD2|NA|TRBJ2-3|TRBV7-2
TGTGCCAGCAGCCCCCTAGCGGCTACGCAGTATTTT
CASSPLAATQYF
>TRBD1|NA|TRBJ1-1|TRBV29-1
TGCAGCGTTCAGGGGGGCGCAGGGAACACTGAAGCTTTCTTT
CSVQGGAGNTEAFF
>TRBD1|NA|TRBJ2-3|TRBV10-3
TGTGCCATGTCCGGGACAGGCCCTCGGGATACGCAGTATTTT
CAMSGTGPRDTQYF
>NA|NA|TRBJ2-3|TRBV20-1
TGCAGTGCTGTATTCGGGGTCGCAGATACGCAGTATTTT
CSAVFGVADTQYF
>NA|once|TRBJ2-5|TRBV28
TGTGCCAGCAGCACTCGCGGCGCGGGGACCCAGTACTTC
CASSTRGAGTQYF
>TRBD1|NA|TRBJ2-5|TRBV3-1
TGTGCCAGCAGCGGACAGGGAAAAGAGACCCAGTACTTC
CASSGQGKETQYF
>NA|NA|TRBJ1-5|TRBV20-1
TGCAGTGCTAGAGAACCCCTTAAGCCCAATCAGCCCCAGCATTTT
CSAREPLKPNQPQHF
>TRBD1|once|TRBJ2-1|TRBV24-1
TGTGCCACCAGTGACCGGACAGGGGGCTACAATGAGCAGTTCTTC
CATSDRTGGYNEQFF
>TRBD1|NA|TRBJ2-5|TRBV4-1
TGCGCCAGCAGCCAAAAGGGGGCTATGGGAGAGACCCAGTACTTC
CASSQKGAMGETQYF
>NA|NA|TRBJ1-2|TRBV29-1
TGCAGCGCACAGGGATCCGGTGGCTACACCTTC
CSAQGSGGYTF
>TRBD1|NA|TRBJ1-5|TRBV3-1
TGTGCCAGCAGCCAACAGGGGGCGAAGCCCCAGCATTTT
CASSQQGAKPQHF
>TRBD1|NA|TRBJ2-7|TRBV25-1
TGTGCCAGCAAGGGACAGGGCCACTACGAGCAGTACTTC
CASKGQGHYEQYF
>NA|NA|TRBJ1-5|TRBV7-2
TGTGCCAGCAGCCCCGCTTCGGGGACCTGGGGTCAGCCCCAGCATTTT
CASSPASGTWGQPQHF
>NA|NA|TRBJ2-1|TRBV4-2
TGTGCCAGCAGCCAAGGGACAGACAAAACCTACAATGAGCAGTTCTTC
CASSQGTDKTYNEQFF
>NA|NA|TRBJ2-7|TRBV30
TGTGCCTGGAGCTTGTCGGCAGGGCGGGAAGAGCAGTACTTC
CAWSLSAGREEQYF
>NA|once|TRBJ2-5|TRBV2
TGTGCCAGCAGTGAATGGCAGGGTGGAGAGACCCAGTACTTC
CASSEWQGGETQYF
>NA|NA|TRBJ1-2|TRBV30
TGTGCCTGGAGTGCACACGCCTACACCTTC
CAWSAHAYTF
>NA|NA|TRBJ2-5|TRBV6-2/TRBV6-3
TGTGCCAGCAGTTACCCCCGGGACTCTCGGGAGACCCAGTACTTC
CASSYPRDSRETQYF
>NA|NA|TRBJ2-2|TRBV29-1
TGCAGCGTTGTGGGATCAGGGGAGCTGTTTTTT
CSVVGSGELFF
>TRBD2|NA|TRBJ2-1|TRBV30
TGTGCCTGGAGTGTACTAGCGGGAGATGGGGGCGGTGAGCAGTTCTTC
CAWSVLAGDGGGEQFF
>NA|NA|TRBJ1-5|TRBV6-2/TRBV6-3
TGTGCCAGCAGCCCAACCCCGTACCAGGGCAATCAGCCCCAGCATTTT
CASSPTPYQGNQPQHF
>NA|NA|TRBJ2-1|TRBV20-1
TGCAGTGCTACTAGCGGAGGGGGTGAGCAGTTCTTC
CSATSGGGEQFF
>TRBD1|NA|TRBJ1-1|TRBV6-2/TRBV6-3
TGTGCCAGCAGGCCCGACAGGGGTACTGAAGCTTTCTTT
CASRPDRGTEAFF
>NA|NA|TRBJ1-2|TRBV6-5
TGTGCCAGCAGTTACCGAGATCGTGGCTACACCTTC
CASSYRDRGYTF
>TRBD1|NA|TRBJ1-1|TRBV28
TGTGCCAGCAGTTTAGCGACAGGGTTAAACACTGAAGCTTTCTTT
CASSLATGLNTEAFF
>NA|NA|TRBJ1-2|TRBV20-1
TGCAGTGCTAGTCAGGGTTACTATGGCTACACCTTC
CSASQGYYGYTF
>TRBD1|NA|TRBJ1-6|TRBV9
TGTGCCAGCAGTGACAGGGCGAGCTCCTATAATTCACCCCTCCACTTT
CASSDRASSYNSPLHF
>NA|NA|TRBJ1-5|TRBV20-1
TGCAGTGCTAGAGCCCCGAACCGGCAGCCCCAGCATTTT
CSARAPNRQPQHF
>TRBD2|NA|TRBJ2-2|TRBV2
TGTGCCAGCAGTGATCGGGGCGGGGGGAACACCGGGGAGCTGTTTTTT
CASSDRGGGNTGELFF
>TRBD2|NA|TRBJ2-2|TRBV28
TGTGCCAGCAATCCAACTAGCGGGGGAACGAACACCGGGGAGCTGTTTTTT
CASNPTSGGTNTGELFF
>TRBD1|NA|TRBJ1-4|TRBV28
TGTGCCAGCAGTCTGACCAGGACAGGCGCAACTAATGAAAAACTGTTTTTT
CASSLTRTGATNEKLFF
>NA|once|TRBJ1-1|TRBV4-3
TGCGCCAGCAGCCAAGACGGGACCTTAATTTTCTTT
CASSQDGTLIFF
>NA|NA|TRBJ1-2|TRBV29-1
TGCAGCGTAGGAGGGGAGGGTTATGGCTACACCTTC
CSVGGEGYGYTF
>TRBD1|NA|TRBJ1-5|TRBV2
TGTGCCAGCAAAGGGCAGGGGGATCAGCCCCAGCATTTT
CASKGQGDQPQHF
>NA|NA|TRBJ1-2|TRBV28
TGTGCCAGCAGTTTTTCGTCCGGACAGCTTCTGTATGGCTACACCTTC
CASSFSSGQLLYGYTF
>NA|NA|TRBJ2-3|TRBV11-1
TGTGCCAGCAGTCCTAAAGGACGAGATACGCAGTATTTT
CASSPKGRDTQYF
>TRBD2|NA|TRBJ2-1|TRBV9
TGTGCCAGCAGCCCGCGTCTTATAGGACTAGCCGGAAGTGAGCAGTTCTTC
CASSPRLIGLAGSEQFF
>NA|NA|TRBJ1-2|TRBV10-3
TGTGCCACCACCGTCTCCGGGACAACAAACTATGGCTACACCTTC
CATTVSGTTNYGYTF
>TRBD2|NA|TRBJ2-1|TRBV13
TGTGCCAGCAGCACCACCCGACTAGCTAGCGGCAATGAGCAGTTCTTC
CASSTTRLASGNEQFF
>NA|once|TRBJ2-3|TRBV5-4
TGTGCCAGCAGCTTGGCCGGGGGTAGCGCGGGCCTGGATACGCAGTATTTT
CASSLAGGSAGLDTQYF
>NA|NA|TRBJ2-1|TRBV5-8
TGTGCCAGCAGCTTGTCAACAACTACTCTCCACAATGAGCAGTTCTTC
CASSLSTTTLHNEQFF
>NA|NA|TRBJ2-2|TRBV20-1
TGCAGTGCTAGACATCCCGGGCAGACAGTCGCCGGGGAGCTGTTTTTT
CSARHPGQTVAGELFF
>NA|once|TRBJ2-5|TRBV4-1
TGCGCCAGCAGCCAAGCATCCGAGACCCAGTACTTC
CASSQASETQYF
>NA|NA|TRBJ2-7|TRBV19
TGTGCCAGTAGTATCGGACGGACATCCTACGAGCAGTACTTC
CASSIGRTSYEQYF
>TRBD2|NA|TRBJ2-6|TRBV20-1
TGCAGTGCTTTCGGACTAGCGGGAGTTCCAGGCTACGTCCTGACTTTC
CSAFGLAGVPGYVLTF
>TRBD2|NA|TRBJ2-7|TRBV30
TGTGCCTGGGGGAAGGGGACTAGCGGGAGCCCCGTCTCCTACGAGCAGTACTTC
CAWGKGTSGSPVSYEQYF
>NA|NA|TRBJ1-6|TRBV4-1
TGCGCCAGCAGCCAAGATATCCCAGTATTCGGTTCACCCCTCCACTTT
CASSQDIPVFGSPLHF
>NA|NA|TRBJ1-3|TRBV25-1
TGTGCCAGCAGTGAAGAGAAGTCTGGAAACACCATATATTTT
CASSEEKSGNTIYF
>TRBD2|NA|TRBJ2-1|TRBV9
TGTGCCAGCAGCGTCCACTCCGGGACTAGCGGGTACAATGAGCAGTTCTTC
CASSVHSGTSGYNEQFF
>TRBD2|once|TRBJ2-1|TRBV6-4
TGTGCCAGCAGCCTAGCGGGGGGGCGGAATGAGCAGTTCTTC
CASSLAGGRNEQFF
>NA|NA|TRBJ2-5|TRBV29-1
TGCAGCGGGGAGACCGCCTACGGGGAGACCCAGTACTTC
CSGETAYGETQYF
>NA|NA|TRBJ1-1|TRBV5-6
TGTGCCAGCAGCCGCGACTTGAACACTGAAGCTTTCTTT
CASSRDLNTEAFF